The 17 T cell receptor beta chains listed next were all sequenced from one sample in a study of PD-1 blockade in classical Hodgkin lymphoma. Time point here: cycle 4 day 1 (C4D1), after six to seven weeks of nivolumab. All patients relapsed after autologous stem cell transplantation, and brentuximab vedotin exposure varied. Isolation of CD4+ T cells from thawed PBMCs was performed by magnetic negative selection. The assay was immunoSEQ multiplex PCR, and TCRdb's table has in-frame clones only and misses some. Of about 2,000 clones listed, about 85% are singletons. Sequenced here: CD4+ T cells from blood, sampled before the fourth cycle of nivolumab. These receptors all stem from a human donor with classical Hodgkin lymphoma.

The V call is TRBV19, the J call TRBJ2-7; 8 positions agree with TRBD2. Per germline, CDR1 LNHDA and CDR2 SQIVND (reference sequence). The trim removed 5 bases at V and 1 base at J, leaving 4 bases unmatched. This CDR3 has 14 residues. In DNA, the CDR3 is TGTGCCAGTAGTTTCCGCGGGGGGTCCTACGAGCAGTACTTC. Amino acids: CASSFRGGSYEQYF.

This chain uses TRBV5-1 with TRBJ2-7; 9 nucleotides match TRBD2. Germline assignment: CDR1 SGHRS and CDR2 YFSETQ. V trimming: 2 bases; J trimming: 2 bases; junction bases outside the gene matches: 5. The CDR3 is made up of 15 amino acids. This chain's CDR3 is CASSFGSGGTYEQYF. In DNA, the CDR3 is TGCGCCAGCAGCTTCGGGAGCGGGGGGACCTACGAGCAGTACTTC.

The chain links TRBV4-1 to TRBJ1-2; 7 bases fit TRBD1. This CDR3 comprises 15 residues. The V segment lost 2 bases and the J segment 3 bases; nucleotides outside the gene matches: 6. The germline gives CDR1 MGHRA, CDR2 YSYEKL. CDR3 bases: TGCGCCAGCAGCCAACCTGAAACAGGGGACTATGGCTACACCTTC. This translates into CASSQPETGDYGYTF.

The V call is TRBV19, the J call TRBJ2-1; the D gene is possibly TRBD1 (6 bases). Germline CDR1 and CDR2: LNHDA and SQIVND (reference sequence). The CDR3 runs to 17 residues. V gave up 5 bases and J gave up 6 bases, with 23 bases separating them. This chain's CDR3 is CASSRQPRDIGTNEQFF. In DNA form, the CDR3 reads TGTGCCAGTAGTCGACAGCCCCGGGACATAGGGACCAATGAGCAGTTCTTC.

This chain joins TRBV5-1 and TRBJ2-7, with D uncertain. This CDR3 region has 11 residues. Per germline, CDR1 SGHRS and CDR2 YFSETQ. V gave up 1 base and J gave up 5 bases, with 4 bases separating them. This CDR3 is CASSLSHEQYF. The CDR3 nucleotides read TGCGCCAGCAGCTTGTCCCACGAGCAGTACTTC.

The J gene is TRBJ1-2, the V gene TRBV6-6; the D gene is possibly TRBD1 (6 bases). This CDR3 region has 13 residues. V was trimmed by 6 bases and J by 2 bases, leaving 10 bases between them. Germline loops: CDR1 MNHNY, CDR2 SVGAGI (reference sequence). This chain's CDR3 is CASSTGQNYGYTF. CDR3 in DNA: TGTGCCAGCAGCACGGGACAAAACTATGGCTACACCTTC.

The CDR3 DNA sequence: TGTGCCAGTAGTATAGGTGGGGTGTGGACCCTCGGACGCAATGAGCAGTTCTTC. It translates to CASSIGGVWTLGRNEQFF. The chain recombines TRBV19 with TRBJ2-1; D not certain. The ends were cut back, 1 base at V and 6 bases at J, with 22 bases in the middle. Germline V gene lookup returns CDR1 LNHDA and CDR2 SQIVND (reference sequence). CDR3 length: 18 residues.

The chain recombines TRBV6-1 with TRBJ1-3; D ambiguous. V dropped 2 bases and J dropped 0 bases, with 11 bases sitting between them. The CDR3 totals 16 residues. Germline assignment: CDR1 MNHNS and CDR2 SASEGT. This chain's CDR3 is CASSELFGISGNTIYF. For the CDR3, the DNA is TGTGCCAGCAGTGAACTCTTTGGTATCTCTGGAAACACCATATATTTT.

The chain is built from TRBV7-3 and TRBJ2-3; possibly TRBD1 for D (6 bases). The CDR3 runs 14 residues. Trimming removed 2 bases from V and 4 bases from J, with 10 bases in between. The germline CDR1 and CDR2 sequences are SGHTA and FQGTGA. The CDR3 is CASSLWGPADTQYF. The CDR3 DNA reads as TGTGCCAGCAGCTTATGGGGGCCCGCAGATACGCAGTATTTT.

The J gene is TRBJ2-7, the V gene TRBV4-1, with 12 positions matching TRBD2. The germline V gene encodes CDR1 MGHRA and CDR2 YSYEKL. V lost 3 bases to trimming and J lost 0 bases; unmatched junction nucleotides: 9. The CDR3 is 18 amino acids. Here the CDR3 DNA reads TGCGCCAGCAGCCAGTTTGTACTAGCGGGGGGACGCTCCTACGAGCAGTACTTC. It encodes CASSQFVLAGGRSYEQYF.

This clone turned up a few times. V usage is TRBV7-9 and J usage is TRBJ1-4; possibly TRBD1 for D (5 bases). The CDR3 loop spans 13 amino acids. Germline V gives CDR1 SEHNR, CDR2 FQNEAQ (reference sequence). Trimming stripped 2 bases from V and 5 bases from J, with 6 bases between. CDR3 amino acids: CASSLRQNEKLFF. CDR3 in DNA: TGTGCCAGCAGCTTACGACAGAATGAAAAACTGTTTTTT.

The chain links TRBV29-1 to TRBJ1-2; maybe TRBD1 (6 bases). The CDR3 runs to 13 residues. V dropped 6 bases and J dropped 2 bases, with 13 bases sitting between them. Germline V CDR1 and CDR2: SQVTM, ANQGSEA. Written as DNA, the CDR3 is TGCAGCGTCACGCGGACAGCGAACTATGGCTACACCTTC. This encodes CSVTRTANYGYTF.

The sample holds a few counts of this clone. Here the CDR3 reads CASSLYTDIGNSPLHF. CDR3 coding DNA: TGTGCCAGCAGTCTGTATACCGACATAGGGAATTCACCCCTCCACTTT. The chain carries TRBV27 and TRBJ1-6; no reliable D call. In germline, CDR1 is MNHEY, CDR2 SMNVEV (reference sequence). The CDR3 covers 16 residues. Trimming removed 5 bases at V and 7 bases at J, with 18 bases between.

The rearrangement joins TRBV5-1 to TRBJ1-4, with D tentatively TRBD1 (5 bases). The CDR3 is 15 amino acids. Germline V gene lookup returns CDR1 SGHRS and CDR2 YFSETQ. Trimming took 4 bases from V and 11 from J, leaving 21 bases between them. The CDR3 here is CASSPGAVGEEKLFF. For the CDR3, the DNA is TGCGCCAGCAGCCCTGGGGCCGTCGGGGAAGAGAAACTGTTTTTT.

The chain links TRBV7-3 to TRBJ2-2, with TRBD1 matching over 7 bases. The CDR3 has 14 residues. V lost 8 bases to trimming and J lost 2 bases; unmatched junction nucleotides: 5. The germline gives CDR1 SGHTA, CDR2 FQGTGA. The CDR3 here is CASSGQANTGELFF. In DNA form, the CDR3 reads TGTGCCAGCTCCGGACAGGCTAACACCGGGGAGCTGTTTTTT. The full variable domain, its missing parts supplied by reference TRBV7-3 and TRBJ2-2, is GAGVSQTPSNKVTEKGKYVELRCDPISGHTALYWYRQSLGQGPEFLIYFQGTGAADDSGLPNDRFFAVRPEGSVSTLKIQRTERGDSAVYLCASSGQANTGELFFGEGSRLTVL.

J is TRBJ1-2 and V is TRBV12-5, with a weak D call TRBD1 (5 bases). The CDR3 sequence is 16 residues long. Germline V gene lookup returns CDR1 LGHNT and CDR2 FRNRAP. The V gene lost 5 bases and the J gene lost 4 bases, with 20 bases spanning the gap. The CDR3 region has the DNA TGTGCTAGTGGTACACCTACGCAGGGAAAGACCTATGGCTACACCTTC. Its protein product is CASGTPTQGKTYGYTF.

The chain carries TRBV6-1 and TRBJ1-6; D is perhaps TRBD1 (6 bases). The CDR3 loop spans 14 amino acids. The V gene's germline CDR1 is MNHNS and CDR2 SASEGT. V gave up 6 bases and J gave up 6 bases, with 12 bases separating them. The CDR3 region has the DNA TGTGCCAGCAGCTCCGGGACATTTAATTCACCCCTCCACTTT. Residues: CASSSGTFNSPLHF.